The 27 T cell receptor beta chains given below trace back to one sample, sequenced in a study of cytomegalovirus exposure and HLA in healthy donors. The assay was immunoSEQ multiplex PCR, and TCRdb's table has in-frame clones only and misses some. The repertoire holds some 84,000 clones, with approximately 91% as singletons. Sequencing used PBMCs. These receptors originate from a man younger than 40 in good health and CMV-seronegative.

The rearrangement uses TRBV25-1 and TRBJ2-2; possibly TRBD1 for D (6 bases). Germline V gene data show CDR1 as MGHDK and CDR2 as SYGVNS. This CDR3 has 14 amino acids. V shed 5 bases and J shed 4 bases, with 11 bases lying between them. This CDR3 is CASSFWDITGELFF. The CDR3 DNA reads TGTGCCAGCAGTTTCTGGGACATCACCGGGGAGCTGTTTTTT.

The rearrangement joins TRBV7-3 to TRBJ2-1, with D possibly TRBD2 on 5 matching bases. From germline, CDR1 is SGHTA and CDR2 FQGTGA. Trimming shortened V by 5 bases and J by 4 bases, and 15 bases separated the two germline ends. This CDR3 has 15 amino acids. This CDR3 reads CASSPQPRAYNEQFF. The CDR3, as DNA: TGTGCCAGCAGCCCCCAGCCGCGGGCGTACAATGAGCAGTTCTTC.

In this sample, this clone turned up once. This chain uses TRBV5-1 with TRBJ1-1, with D unresolved. CDR1 is SGHRS, CDR2 YFSETQ, per germline. Trimming left V 0 bases short and J 4 bases short, with 10 bases between. The length of the CDR3 is 14 residues. CDR3 sequence: CASSLGTASTEAFF. Here the CDR3 DNA reads TGCGCCAGCAGCTTGGGTACAGCTTCCACTGAAGCTTTCTTT.

The V gene is TRBV28, the J gene TRBJ2-6; perhaps TRBD1 as D (5 bases). V lost 2 bases and J 4 bases, leaving 18 bases between the germline ends. This CDR3 has 18 amino acids. The germline V gene encodes CDR1 MDHEN and CDR2 SYDVKM. Here the CDR3 DNA reads TGTGCCAGCAGTTTACGTCGGCAGGGAAACTCGGGGGCCAACGTCCTGACTTTC. It translates to CASSLRRQGNSGANVLTF.

The genes are TRBV7-8 and TRBJ2-2; the D gene is possibly TRBD1 (7 bases). Germline V CDR1 and CDR2: SGHVS, FQNEAQ. Deletions cut 11 bases from V and 0 bases from J, with 19 bases between. The CDR3 length is 16 residues. The CDR3 region has the DNA TGTGCCGGGAGGACAGGCTGGGATTCGAACACCGGGGAGCTGTTTTTT. Amino acids: CAGRTGWDSNTGELFF.

The chain joins TRBV6-1 to TRBJ1-2, with D possibly TRBD1 on 5 matching bases. The CDR3 loop spans 14 amino acids. V lost 0 bases and J lost 4, with 9 bases in between. In germline, CDR1 is MNHNS, CDR2 SASEGT. The CDR3 DNA reads TGTGCCAGCAGTGAAGCGCGCGGGGCCTATGGCTACACCTTC. The encoded protein is CASSEARGAYGYTF.

V is TRBV9 and J is TRBJ1-4; D is ambiguous. The V gene's germline CDR1 is SGDLS and CDR2 YYNGEE. This CDR3 has 15 amino acids. V was shortened by 1 base and J by 7 bases, with 14 bases between the two germline ends. CDR3 residues: CASSVTGAASEKLFF. The CDR3 DNA reads as TGTGCCAGCAGCGTAACTGGAGCCGCAAGTGAAAAACTGTTTTTT.

V gene TRBV11-1 combines with J gene TRBJ2-7; 8 bases match TRBD2. Trimming removed 2 bases from V and 3 bases from J; junction bases left unmatched: 3. The CDR3 length is 14 residues. The V gene's germline CDR1 is SGHAT and CDR2 FQDESV (reference sequence). The CDR3 DNA sequence: TGTGCCAGCAGCTTATGGCTAGCGGGCTACGAGCAGTACTTC. Translated, it gives CASSLWLAGYEQYF.

The gene calls are TRBV18 and TRBJ2-7, with 7 bases matching TRBD1. The ends lost 3 bases at V and 6 bases at J; junction bases unmatched: 11. Looked up from germline, CDR1 is KGHSH and CDR2 is LQKENI. CDR3 length: 15 residues. CDR3 nucleotide sequence: TGTGCCAGCTCACCCGCGAGACAGGGTCTCACCGAGCAGTACTTC. Translated: CASSPARQGLTEQYF.

This chain connects TRBV7-9 to TRBJ1-1, with 7 bases fitting TRBD1. The CDR3 has 12 amino acids. Germline values: CDR1 SEHNR, CDR2 FQNEAQ (reference sequence). The junction had 6 bases not matched to a gene; V was cut back by 3 bases and J by 11 bases. The CDR3, as DNA: TGTGCCAGCAGCTTCGACAGGGTGGAGGCTTTCTTT. Translated: CASSFDRVEAFF.

This sequence joins TRBV6-5 and TRBJ2-7, with TRBD1 as a possible D gene (7 bases). The CDR3 totals 15 residues. The germline CDR1 and CDR2 sequences are MNHEY and SVGAGI. V was cut by 4 bases and J by 6 bases, with 19 bases left in between. The CDR3, as DNA: TGTGCCAGCAGTTCAGGGGGGTGGCAGGGCAGCGAGCAGTACTTC. Translated: CASSSGGWQGSEQYF.

The V and J genes are TRBV18 and TRBJ1-1; unclear D gene. V shed 2 bases and J shed 1 base, with 5 bases lying between them. Germline V gene sequence: CDR1 KGHSH, CDR2 LQKENI. This CDR3 region has 13 residues. For the CDR3, the DNA is TGTGCCAGCTCACCAAGCCCGAACACTGAAGCTTTCTTT. As protein: CASSPSPNTEAFF.

The gene calls are TRBV6-5 and TRBJ1-4; 10 nucleotides align to TRBD1. The V segment lost 4 bases and the J segment 7 bases; nucleotides outside the gene matches: 3. The CDR3 has 14 residues. CDR1 is MNHEY and CDR2 is SVGAGI in the germline V gene. CDR3 coding DNA: TGTGCCAGCAGTTCCCGGGACAGGGGTGAAAAACTGTTTTTT. It is translated as CASSSRDRGEKLFF.

This chain joins TRBV7-6 and TRBJ2-6, with 9 bases that match TRBD1. This CDR3 contains 18 residues. CDR1 SGHVS and CDR2 FNYEAQ come from the germline V gene. Trimming removed 1 base from V and 2 bases from J; junction bases left unmatched: 6. CDR3 sequence reads: CASSLDLGQGPGANVLTF. CDR3 in DNA: TGTGCCAGCAGCTTAGATCTAGGACAGGGGCCTGGGGCCAACGTCCTGACTTTC.

The chain couples TRBV6-5 to TRBJ2-2, with D hard to call. The CDR3 runs to 12 residues. Trimming stripped 6 bases from V and 6 bases from J, with 8 bases between. CDR1 MNHEY and CDR2 SVGAGI come from the germline V gene. This CDR3 reads CASSSVAGELFF. The CDR3 DNA sequence: TGTGCCAGCAGCTCCGTTGCCGGGGAGCTGTTTTTT.

As DNA, the CDR3 is TGTGCCAGCAGCTTCCGAGGGGCGGGGGAGACCCAGTACTTC. Amino acid sequence: CASSFRGAGETQYF. The V call is TRBV11-3, the J call TRBJ2-5, with D perhaps TRBD2 (6 bases). V lost 3 bases and J lost 5, with 13 bases in between. The CDR3 runs 14 residues. Germline V gene sequence: CDR1 SGHNT, CDR2 YENEEA.

The V gene is TRBV19, the J gene TRBJ2-1; maybe TRBD1 (6 bases). Germline V gene sequence: CDR1 LNHDA, CDR2 SQIVND (reference sequence). The CDR3 covers 14 residues. The V gene lost 7 bases and the J gene lost 7 bases, with 17 bases spanning the gap. Here the CDR3 reads CASTAFRGENEQFF. The DNA of the CDR3 is TGTGCCAGTACCGCCTTCAGGGGTGAAAATGAGCAGTTCTTC.

This chain uses TRBV20-1 with TRBJ2-1, with 7 positions matching TRBD1. The germline gives CDR1 DFQATT, CDR2 SNEGSKA (reference sequence). The CDR3 is 11 residues long. V gave up 3 bases and J gave up 11 bases; unmatched junction bases: 4. The CDR3 DNA is TGCAGTGCTAGGACAGGGCGAAAGCAGTTCTTC. Amino acids: CSARTGRKQFF.

This rearrangement joins TRBV5-1 to TRBJ1-1, with TRBD1 identical over 9 bases. The trim removed 4 bases at V and 8 bases at J, leaving 9 bases unmatched. This CDR3 has 14 amino acids. Germline CDR1 is SGHRS and CDR2 is YFSETQ. The CDR3 DNA follows: TGCGCCAGCAGCCCGGGACAGGGTAAGGGCGAAGCTTTCTTT. Protein product: CASSPGQGKGEAFF.

This clone was detected only once. The V gene is TRBV11-3, the J gene TRBJ1-3; D not certain. The germline CDR1 and CDR2 sequences are SGHNT and YENEEA. The CDR3 spans 13 residues. V was shortened by 5 bases and J by 3 bases, with 8 bases between the two germline ends. CDR3 DNA: TGTGCCAGCAGCCTTGGAGGTGGAAACACCATATATTTT. Residues: CASSLGGGNTIYF.

This chain connects TRBV11-1 to TRBJ2-1; weak D call: TRBD2 (6 bases). Trimming removed 6 bases at V and 2 bases at J, with 14 bases between. CDR3 length equals 15 residues. Germline CDR1 and CDR2: SGHAT and FQDESV (reference sequence). CDR3 bases: TGTGCCAGCAGATACCTTGGGACTGCCTACAATGAGCAGTTCTTC. Translation: CASRYLGTAYNEQFF.

V is TRBV6-1 and J is TRBJ1-5; TRBD1 might be the D (6 bases). Looked up from germline, CDR1 is MNHNS and CDR2 is SASEGT. The CDR3 runs to 15 residues. Trimming took 6 bases from V and 7 from J, leaving 19 bases between them. The CDR3 loop is CASREHTGYKQPQHF. The CDR3 DNA reads as TGTGCCAGCAGAGAACACACAGGGTATAAACAGCCCCAGCATTTT.

The gene calls are TRBV10-2 and TRBJ2-5, with 11 bases identical to TRBD2. J gave up 3 bases and V 6 bases, and 0 bases lay outside the gene matches. This CDR3 comprises 13 residues. Germline values: CDR1 WSHSY, CDR2 SAAADI. The CDR3 nucleotides are TGCGCCAGCAGACTAGCGGGGGAAGAGACCCAGTACTTC. It yields the protein CASRLAGEETQYF.

The table lists this clone with a few counts. This chain joins TRBV6-1 and TRBJ2-5; TRBD2 agrees at 9 bases. This CDR3 has 15 residues. CDR1 MNHNS and CDR2 SASEGT come from the germline V gene. J gave up 7 bases and V 1 base, and 7 bases lay outside the gene matches. This CDR3 is CASSEVGGGAGTQYF. DNA of the CDR3: TGTGCCAGCAGTGAAGTTGGCGGGGGGGCGGGGACCCAGTACTTC.

The J gene is TRBJ1-5, the V gene TRBV6-5; D is unresolved. This CDR3 spans 15 amino acids. The V gene's germline CDR1 is MNHEY and CDR2 SVGAGI. V was cut by 6 bases and J by 3 bases, with 15 bases left in between. The CDR3: CASSHGPENNQPQHF. DNA for the CDR3: TGTGCCAGCAGCCATGGGCCAGAAAACAATCAGCCCCAGCATTTT.

This CDR3 is CASSQAQGPGNTIYF. As DNA, the CDR3 is TGCGCCAGCAGCCAAGCTCAGGGCCCTGGAAACACCATATATTTT. The rearrangement uses TRBV4-1 and TRBJ1-3, with a weak D call TRBD1 (5 bases). Germline V gene data show CDR1 as MGHRA and CDR2 as YSYEKL. V was pared by 1 base and J by 2 bases, with 9 bases between. The CDR3 loop spans 15 amino acids.

The rearrangement joins TRBV5-8 to TRBJ1-5, with 8 bases lining up with TRBD1. CDR1 is SGHTS and CDR2 is YDEGEE in the germline V gene. Unmatched junction bases numbered 9, after V lost 1 base and J lost 3 bases. The length of the CDR3 is 17 residues. CDR3 protein: CASSLIPWTGINQPQHF. The DNA of the CDR3 is TGTGCCAGCAGCTTGATACCCTGGACAGGGATCAATCAGCCCCAGCATTTT.